Here is one TCR beta chain with its context. Authors' data handling: Nucleated cell number was recorded as an estimate derived from reference gene primer amplification. Data came from immunoSEQ multiplex PCR; TCRdb stores just in-frame clones and leaves some out. Clonal size and the V and J genes are those of that table, whereas D and trimming came from the DNA. The table lists 400,000 to 450,000 clones, more than 80% of them singletons. The data derive from a study of blood T cell repertoires in COVID-19. V lost 1 base, J lost 0 bases, and 9 bases stayed unmatched. Germline CDR1 reads LNHDA; CDR2 reads SQIVND (reference sequence). The length of the CDR3 is 18 residues.

The sample was peripheral blood. The source of this sequence is a woman aged 30 to 39 with active or convalescent COVID-19. The chain is built from TRBV19 and TRBJ2-3; 8 nucleotides align to TRBD2. The CDR3 DNA reads as TGTGCCAGTAGTATAGGGTCTAGCGGGTCGACTAGCACAGATACGCAGTATTTT. Residues: CASSIGSSGSTSTDTQYF. The full variable domain, completed using reference TRBV19 and TRBJ2-3, is DGGITQSPKYLFRKEGQNVTLSCEQNLNHDAMYWYRQDPGQGLRLIYYSQIVNDFQKGDIAEGYSVSREKKESFPLTVTSAQKNPTAFYLCASSIGSSGSTSTDTQYFGPGTRLTVL.